The clone carrying this TCR beta chain was seen a few times. Sequencing used immunoSEQ multiplex PCR; TCRdb keeps in-frame clones, though not all of them. The sample consists of a few hundred thousand clones, more than 85% of them appearing once. This record belongs to a study of blood T cell repertoires in COVID-19. About the study: T cells, B-cell-depleted T cells, or PBMCs supplied cDNA or gDNA.

This CDR3 is 14 amino acids long. CDR1 and CDR2 (germline): SGHRS, YFSETQ. Trimming stripped 0 bases from V and 3 bases from J, with 7 bases between. Residents of 24 US areas, aged roughly 18 to 95 years, made up the participants. Sequencing input: PBMCs or T cells enriched from blood (not recorded which). The rearrangement links TRBV5-1 to TRBJ1-5; unclear D gene. This clonotype was sampled from a young woman who had recovered from COVID-19. The CDR3: CASSLGETNQPQHF. CDR3 nucleotides: TGCGCCAGCAGCTTGGGGGAGACCAATCAGCCCCAGCATTTT.